The source of this T cell receptor beta chain is a study of cytomegalovirus exposure and HLA in healthy donors. Study observations and caveats: Some V segments (TRBV6-2 and TRBV6-3 among them) were excluded as indistinguishable. Most TCRs appeared rarely, but some public TCRs recurred in many donors.

Though nominally healthy at sampling, donors likely had unrecorded immune exposures. Note on this clone: What it recognizes is unknown.

PCR was performed using 60 Vbeta and 13 Jbeta primers. Repertoires were generated with immunoSEQ multiplex PCR, while TCRdb's copy carries only in-frame clones and drops some. The table has roughly 97,000 clones, around 82% seen once. This CDR3 comprises 17 residues. Trimming took off 3 bases at V and 2 bases at J, with 17 bases between the two ends. Germline CDR1 reads SGDLS; CDR2 reads YYNGEE. The sequenced material came from PBMCs. This chain uses TRBV9 with TRBJ1-4, with D perhaps matching TRBD1 (6 bases). This receptor was obtained from a man aged 35-49 years in good health and CMV-seropositive. CDR3 DNA: TGTGCCAGCAGCGCAAGTCAGGGGTTGATCACTAATGAAAAACTGTTTTTT. This translates into CASSASQGLITNEKLFF.